The next 23 T cell receptor beta chains were all read from a single sample in a study of blood T cell repertoires in COVID-19. Profiled with immunoSEQ multiplex PCR; TCRdb holds only in-frame clones, not every one. Among under 200,000 clones listed, about 86% were seen once. The sample comprised peripheral blood. Source of these receptors: a man aged 45-65 years with active or convalescent COVID-19.

The chain employs TRBV4-3 and TRBJ2-5, with 12 bases that match TRBD2. The CDR3 consists of 19 residues. Germline V lookup: CDR1 LGHNA, CDR2 YSLEER. The junction had 16 bases not matched to a gene; V was cut back by 8 bases and J by 0 bases. The CDR3: CASCCLILRTSGDQETQYF. The CDR3 region has the DNA TGCGCCAGCTGCTGCTTGATTCTTAGGACTAGCGGGGACCAAGAGACCCAGTACTTC.

V usage is TRBV18 and J usage is TRBJ1-1; possible D gene TRBD1, 6 bases. The CDR3 has 15 residues. From germline, CDR1 is KGHSH and CDR2 LQKENI. V was clipped by 2 bases and J by 5 bases, with 15 bases between them. The CDR3 sequence: CASSPTPGVDTEAFF. The CDR3, as DNA: TGTGCCAGCTCACCAACACCAGGGGTGGATACTGAAGCTTTCTTT.

The chain links TRBV3-1 (or the pseudogene TRBV3-2) to TRBJ1-2; TRBD1 aligns across 8 bases. The CDR3 covers 13 residues. J lost 7 bases, V lost 5 bases, and 6 bases had no gene match. Looked up from germline, CDR1 is LGHDT and CDR2 is YNNKEL (reference sequence). As DNA, the CDR3 is TGTGCCAGCAGCAATCAGGGGGCGGGTGGCTACACCTTC. Amino acids: CASSNQGAGGYTF.

The J gene is TRBJ2-2, the V gene TRBV15, with 9 bases matching TRBD1. V dropped 4 bases and J dropped 5; count of bases not matched to a gene: 5. Looked up from germline, CDR1 is LNHNV and CDR2 is YYDKDF (reference sequence). The CDR3 runs to 15 residues. CDR3 nucleotide sequence: TGTGCCACCAGCACACAGGGGGCTGGGACCGGGGAGCTGTTTTTT. This translates into CATSTQGAGTGELFF.

The rearrangement links TRBV5-1 to TRBJ1-3, with 9 positions matching TRBD1. Trimming took 4 bases from V and 4 from J; bases not matched to a gene: 6. From germline, CDR1 is SGHRS and CDR2 YFSETQ. The CDR3 sequence is 15 residues long. The CDR3 coding sequence is TGCGCCAGCAGCCCACAGGGGGCTAAAGGAAACACCATATATTTT. Protein product: CASSPQGAKGNTIYF. Complete variable domain (other parts from reference TRBV5-1 and TRBJ1-3): KAGVTQTPRYLIKTRGQQVTLSCSPISGHRSVSWYQQTPGQGLQFLFEYFSETQRNKGNFPGRFSGRQFSNSRSEMNVSTLELGDSALYLCASSPQGAKGNTIYFGEGSWLTVV.

V gene TRBV3-1 (or the pseudogene TRBV3-2) combines with J gene TRBJ1-5; 7 bases agree with TRBD1. V shed 0 bases, J shed 5 bases, and the junction held 7 bases outside the gene matches. The CDR3 contains 16 residues. Germline-derived CDR1 and CDR2 are LGHDT and YNNKEL (reference sequence). The CDR3 region is CASSQDLGQGDQPQHF. DNA of the CDR3: TGTGCCAGCAGCCAAGATCTTGGGCAGGGGGATCAGCCCCAGCATTTT.

The chain has TRBV28 and TRBJ1-2; D ambiguous. Germline loops: CDR1 MDHEN, CDR2 SYDVKM. The CDR3 length is 16 residues. Trimming stripped 3 bases from V and 4 bases from J, with 18 bases between. For the CDR3, the DNA is TGTGCCAGCAGTTTTTTCGGGGAGACATCGGGCTATGGCTACACCTTC. Its translation: CASSFFGETSGYGYTF.

This chain links TRBV9 with TRBJ1-6; possible D gene TRBD1, 6 bases. V lost 0 bases to trimming and J lost 7 bases, with 11 bases between them. The CDR3 extends over 15 amino acids. Germline CDR1 is SGDLS and CDR2 is YYNGEE. The CDR3 loop is CASSVGGRGNSPLHF. The CDR3 DNA is TGTGCCAGCAGCGTAGGAGGCAGGGGCAATTCACCCCTCCACTTT.

The chain carries TRBV4-3 and TRBJ2-7; the match to TRBD2 covers 14 bases. Trimming at V came to 1 base and at J to 2 bases, leaving 7 bases not matched to a gene. This CDR3 region has 18 residues. CDR1 and CDR2 (germline): LGHNA, YSLEER. The CDR3 region has the DNA TGCGCCAGCAGCCAAGGAGGGGGGGGACTAGCGGGAGCCTACGAGCAGTACTTC. Amino acid sequence: CASSQGGGGLAGAYEQYF.

The chain joins TRBV4-2 to TRBJ1-2; possible D gene TRBD1, 6 bases. Germline V gene data show CDR1 as LGHNA and CDR2 as YNFKEQ. V gave up 7 bases and J gave up 5 bases, with 17 bases separating them. This CDR3 contains 14 residues. This chain's CDR3 is CASTPSRTAYGYTF. In DNA form, the CDR3 reads TGTGCCAGCACCCCCTCCCGGACAGCATATGGCTACACCTTC.

V is TRBV6-5 and J is TRBJ1-4; TRBD1 is a possible D gene (5 bases). V was clipped by 6 bases and J by 2 bases, with 7 bases between them. CDR1 is MNHEY, CDR2 SVGAGI, per germline. The CDR3 consists of 13 residues. The CDR3 sequence is CASSDSTNEKLFF. CDR3 bases: TGTGCCAGCAGCGACAGTACTAATGAAAAACTGTTTTTT.

This clone was counted between two and nine times. V is TRBV4-1 and J is TRBJ2-2, with D uncertain. Deletions cut 1 base from V and 4 bases from J, with 10 bases between. Germline V lookup: CDR1 MGHRA, CDR2 YSYEKL. The CDR3 loop spans 15 amino acids. The CDR3, as DNA: TGCGCCAGCAGCCAAGGCGGTTTTGGCACCGGGGAGCTGTTTTTT. Protein product: CASSQGGFGTGELFF.

This chain links TRBV11-2 with TRBJ2-1; TRBD1 might be the D (6 bases). CDR3 length equals 16 residues. The germline V gene has CDR1 SGHAT and CDR2 FQNNGV. V was shortened by 1 base and J by 0 bases, with 10 bases between the two germline ends. The CDR3 loop is CASSLGGRSSYNEQFF. In DNA form, the CDR3 reads TGTGCCAGCAGCTTAGGGGGGCGGAGCTCCTACAATGAGCAGTTCTTC. Filled out from reference TRBV11-2 and TRBJ2-1, the complete variable domain reads EAGVAQSPRYKIIEKRQSVAFWCNPISGHATLYWYQQILGQGPKLLIQFQNNGVVDDSQLPKDRFSAERLKGVDSTLKIQPAKLEDSAVYLCASSLGGRSSYNEQFFGPGTRLTVL.

The J gene is TRBJ2-1, the V gene TRBV11-1; 9 bases agree with TRBD1. Germline CDR1 is SGHAT and CDR2 is FQDESV (reference sequence). Trimming removed 4 bases from V and 12 bases from J; junction bases left unmatched: 13. The CDR3 covers 15 residues. The CDR3 loop reads CASSSQGATYSLQFF. CDR3 nucleotide sequence: TGTGCCAGCAGCTCACAGGGGGCAACTTACTCACTGCAGTTCTTC.

The chain employs TRBV19 and TRBJ2-1; 8 nucleotides line up with TRBD2. The germline V gene has CDR1 LNHDA and CDR2 SQIVND (reference sequence). There are 17 residues in the CDR3. V lost 4 bases to trimming and J lost 2 bases; unmatched junction nucleotides: 10. CDR3 DNA sequence: TGTGCCAGTAGTACCGGGGGTAGCGGGACCCCCTACAATGAGCAGTTCTTC. Amino acids: CASSTGGSGTPYNEQFF.

V gene TRBV5-4 combines with J gene TRBJ2-1, with 10 bases matching TRBD1. CDR3 length equals 16 residues. V gave up 4 bases and J gave up 5 bases; unmatched junction bases: 9. The germline V gene has CDR1 SGHNT and CDR2 YYREEE (reference sequence). The CDR3 coding sequence is TGTGCCAGCAGCCTTGCCCCCGGGACAGGGGACAATGAGCAGTTCTTC. Its translation: CASSLAPGTGDNEQFF.

The J gene is TRBJ1-5, the V gene TRBV10-3; 7 bases fit TRBD1. The CDR3 extends over 16 amino acids. J gave up 4 bases and V 4 bases, and 10 bases lay outside the gene matches. Germline lookup yields CDR1 ENHRY and CDR2 SYGVKD. CDR3 nucleotide sequence: TGTGCCATCAGTGCCCAGGGGGGTATCCAGAATCAGCCCCAGCATTTT. It encodes CAISAQGGIQNQPQHF.

The chain carries TRBV4-3 and TRBJ2-2; maybe TRBD1 (5 bases). Trimming left V 4 bases short and J 4 bases short, with 16 bases between. The CDR3 has 16 residues. Germline CDR1 is LGHNA and CDR2 is YSLEER. CDR3: CASSPGQGKGTGELFF. The CDR3 coding sequence is TGCGCCAGCAGCCCTGGTCAGGGAAAGGGCACCGGGGAGCTGTTTTTT.

V and J are TRBV5-4 and TRBJ2-1; D possibly corresponds to TRBD2 (6 bases). The CDR3 sequence is 14 residues long. V lost 4 bases and J lost 0, with 8 bases in between. CDR1 and CDR2 (germline): SGHNT, YYREEE (reference sequence). The CDR3 is CASSPTSSYNEQFF. The CDR3 DNA reads TGTGCCAGCAGCCCGACTAGCTCCTACAATGAGCAGTTCTTC.

DNA of the CDR3: TGTGCCAGTAGTATGCAACCCGGGACAGCGAACACTGAAGCTTTCTTT. Translation: CASSMQPGTANTEAFF. This chain joins TRBV19 and TRBJ1-1, with 7 bases that match TRBD1. Per the germline V gene, CDR1 is LNHDA and CDR2 is SQIVND (reference sequence). The CDR3 sequence is 16 residues long. J lost 1 base, V lost 3 bases, and 8 bases had no gene match.

The rearrangement uses TRBV11-2 and TRBJ2-7; TRBD2 might be the D (6 bases). Germline CDR1 SGHAT, CDR2 FQNNGV. This CDR3 comprises 14 residues. Trimming took 7 bases from V and 4 from J, leaving 17 bases between them. The DNA of the CDR3 is TGTGCCAGCACAGCGAGGAGGGCCGGGTACGAGCAGTACTTC. It translates to CASTARRAGYEQYF.

The chain joins TRBV5-5 to TRBJ2-7; 11 bases are shared with TRBD2. Trimming at V came to 4 bases and at J to 7 bases, leaving 10 bases not matched to a gene. The CDR3 consists of 15 residues. Germline assignment: CDR1 SGHKS and CDR2 YYEKEE (reference sequence). DNA for the CDR3: TGTGCCAGCAGCCCGGGGGGACTAGCGGTTTTTGAGCAGTACTTC. Translated: CASSPGGLAVFEQYF.

The chain employs TRBV7-9 and TRBJ2-5; TRBD1 matches at 12 bases. V trimming: 2 bases; J trimming: 4 bases; junction bases outside the gene matches: 5. Germline CDR1 reads SEHNR; CDR2 reads FQNEAQ (reference sequence). The CDR3 contains 16 residues. The CDR3 DNA reads TGTGCCAGCAGCTTACCGAGGGACAGGGGGCGAGAGACCCAGTACTTC. Its protein product is CASSLPRDRGRETQYF.